This is a list of T cell receptor beta chains from one sample in a study of blood T cell repertoires in COVID-19. Sequencing used immunoSEQ multiplex PCR; TCRdb keeps in-frame clones, though not all of them. The sample contains 140,000 to 150,000 clones, roughly 90% of which appear only once. Sequencing was carried out using PBMCs or T cells enriched from blood (not recorded which). The receptors originated from a woman aged 40 to 50 who had been exposed to COVID-19. Both conserved end residues are part of each CDR3. Each record gives: CDR3 length, J gene, V gene, clone size, D gene, CDR3 DNA, CDR3 protein. D genes are given only for firm matches. Clone size is shown for a subset of rows, as once, few, many or a class of expanded clone.

len: 14; j_gene: TRBJ1-2; v_gene: TRBV11-2; abundance: .; d_gene: .; CDR3nt: TGTGCCAGCACGAGGTCCGGTATGTTCTATGGCTACACCTTC; CDR3aa: CASTRSGMFYGYTF
len: 15; j_gene: TRBJ2-1; v_gene: TRBV18; abundance: few; d_gene: TRBD1; CDR3nt: TGTGCCAGCTCCCCCGGGACAGGGGTGTTCAATGAGCAGTTCTTC; CDR3aa: CASSPGTGVFNEQFF
len: 16; j_gene: TRBJ2-3; v_gene: TRBV5-1; abundance: .; d_gene: .; CDR3nt: TGCGCCAGCAGCTTGCTTTCAGGGGGGAGCACAGATACGCAGTATTTT; CDR3aa: CASSLLSGGSTDTQYF
len: 12; j_gene: TRBJ1-2; v_gene: TRBV28; abundance: .; d_gene: .; CDR3nt: TGTGCCGATTGGGGCAGATCCTATGGCTACACCTTC; CDR3aa: CADWGRSYGYTF
len: 14; j_gene: TRBJ1-1; v_gene: TRBV7-9; abundance: .; d_gene: TRBD1; CDR3nt: TGTGCCAGCAGCCACTCGGGCAGGGGGACTGAAGCTTTCTTT; CDR3aa: CASSHSGRGTEAFF
len: 14; j_gene: TRBJ2-7; v_gene: TRBV7-9; abundance: .; d_gene: .; CDR3nt: TGTGCCAGCAGCTTTATGGGGCAGACCTACGAGCAGTACTTC; CDR3aa: CASSFMGQTYEQYF
len: 15; j_gene: TRBJ1-1; v_gene: TRBV27; abundance: .; d_gene: .; CDR3nt: TGTGCCAGCACCGGCTGGGCGACAGGGAACACTGAAGCTTTCTTT; CDR3aa: CASTGWATGNTEAFF
len: 15; j_gene: TRBJ2-1; v_gene: TRBV4-1; abundance: .; d_gene: .; CDR3nt: TGCGCCAGCAGTGACAATCAGGGATTCTACAATGAGCAGTTCTTC; CDR3aa: CASSDNQGFYNEQFF
len: 13; j_gene: TRBJ1-6; v_gene: TRBV27; abundance: .; d_gene: TRBD1; CDR3nt: TGTGCCAGCAGTTTAAGACAGGGGTCACCCCTCCACTTT; CDR3aa: CASSLRQGSPLHF
len: 14; j_gene: TRBJ1-2; v_gene: TRBV16; abundance: .; d_gene: .; CDR3nt: TGTGCCAGCAGCCCGGACAGACTTAACTATGGCTACACCTTC; CDR3aa: CASSPDRLNYGYTF
len: 12; j_gene: TRBJ1-2; v_gene: TRBV27; abundance: .; d_gene: .; CDR3nt: TGTGCCAGCAGTGGGGGGTTGGGGGGCTACACCTTC; CDR3aa: CASSGGLGGYTF
len: 12; j_gene: TRBJ1-1; v_gene: TRBV20-1; abundance: once; d_gene: .; CDR3nt: TGCAGTGCCAGTACAGGGAACACTGAAGCTTTCTTT; CDR3aa: CSASTGNTEAFF
len: 14; j_gene: TRBJ1-2; v_gene: TRBV6-5; abundance: .; d_gene: TRBD1; CDR3nt: TGTGCCTACGGGGGGACAGGGGGCCACTATGGCTACACCTTC; CDR3aa: CAYGGTGGHYGYTF
len: 14; j_gene: TRBJ1-2; v_gene: TRBV27; abundance: .; d_gene: TRBD1; CDR3nt: TGTGCCAGCAGTTTAGGAGGGACAGGGAACGGCTACACCTTC; CDR3aa: CASSLGGTGNGYTF
len: 13; j_gene: TRBJ1-6; v_gene: TRBV7-3; abundance: .; d_gene: TRBD1; CDR3nt: TGTGCCAGCAGCTCGACAGGGGAATCACCCCTCCACTTT; CDR3aa: CASSSTGESPLHF
len: 16; j_gene: TRBJ2-2; v_gene: TRBV5-1; abundance: few; d_gene: .; CDR3nt: TGCGCCAGCAGCTTGTTCGGGGGGCGAGGCACCGGGGAGCTGTTTTTT; CDR3aa: CASSLFGGRGTGELFF
len: 14; j_gene: TRBJ2-1; v_gene: TRBV24-1; abundance: once; d_gene: TRBD1; CDR3nt: TGTGCCACCAGTGACGATGACAGGGGGGGGGAGCAGTTCTTC; CDR3aa: CATSDDDRGGEQFF
len: 18; j_gene: TRBJ2-7; v_gene: TRBV7-2; abundance: .; d_gene: TRBD1; CDR3nt: TGTGCCAGCAGCTTAGCGAATAGAATGGGACAGGGCACCTACGAGCAGTACTTC; CDR3aa: CASSLANRMGQGTYEQYF
len: 13; j_gene: TRBJ1-4; v_gene: TRBV29-1; abundance: .; d_gene: TRBD1; CDR3nt: TGCAGCGTTGCAGGGACAGGGGATGAAAAACTGTTTTTT; CDR3aa: CSVAGTGDEKLFF
len: 13; j_gene: TRBJ2-2; v_gene: TRBV10-1; abundance: .; d_gene: .; CDR3nt: TGCGCCAGCAGCCTCTCTCGGGTCGGGGAGCTGTTTTTT; CDR3aa: CASSLSRVGELFF
len: 15; j_gene: TRBJ2-7; v_gene: TRBV19; abundance: once; d_gene: TRBD2; CDR3nt: TGTGCCAGTAGTATTAACGCGGGGGGATCCTACGAGCAGTACTTC; CDR3aa: CASSINAGGSYEQYF
len: 13; j_gene: TRBJ1-2; v_gene: TRBV7-9; abundance: .; d_gene: .; CDR3nt: TGTGCCAGCAGCTTTAGTCAGGGGAGAGGCTACACCTTC; CDR3aa: CASSFSQGRGYTF
len: 16; j_gene: TRBJ1-6; v_gene: TRBV14; abundance: .; d_gene: .; CDR3nt: TGTGCCAGCAGCCAAGGGGGCGCTTCCTATAATTCACCCCTCCACTTT; CDR3aa: CASSQGGASYNSPLHF
len: 13; j_gene: TRBJ2-1; v_gene: TRBV7-8; abundance: .; d_gene: TRBD1; CDR3nt: TGTGCCAGCAGCTTAGACAGGGGTAATGAGCAGTTCTTC; CDR3aa: CASSLDRGNEQFF
len: 16; j_gene: TRBJ1-4; v_gene: TRBV6-1; abundance: few; d_gene: TRBD1; CDR3nt: TGTGCCAGCAGTGAGTCAGGGGGCGTCGATGGTGAAAAACTGTTTTTT; CDR3aa: CASSESGGVDGEKLFF
len: 15; j_gene: TRBJ2-1; v_gene: TRBV7-9; abundance: .; d_gene: TRBD2; CDR3nt: TGTGCCAGCACCTCAAATTCTTTAGCGGGGAATGAGCAGTTCTTC; CDR3aa: CASTSNSLAGNEQFF
len: 12; j_gene: TRBJ1-5; v_gene: TRBV28; abundance: .; d_gene: .; CDR3nt: TGTGCCAGCAAAAATATCGATCAGCCCCAGCATTTT; CDR3aa: CASKNIDQPQHF
len: 18; j_gene: TRBJ1-5; v_gene: TRBV14; abundance: .; d_gene: TRBD1; CDR3nt: TGTGCCAGCAGCCAGGTAGGGGGCACCGAATATAGCAATCAGCCCCAGCATTTT; CDR3aa: CASSQVGGTEYSNQPQHF
len: 16; j_gene: TRBJ1-4; v_gene: TRBV4-3; abundance: .; d_gene: .; CDR3nt: TGCGCCAGCAGCCAATTCGGTTCTTTTACTAATGAAAAACTGTTTTTT; CDR3aa: CASSQFGSFTNEKLFF
len: 15; j_gene: TRBJ2-1; v_gene: TRBV28; abundance: .; d_gene: .; CDR3nt: TGTGCCAGCAGTCCCGCTGGTGGGCGGGAAGGGAAGCAGTTCTTC; CDR3aa: CASSPAGGREGKQFF
len: 14; j_gene: TRBJ1-1; v_gene: TRBV7-9; abundance: .; d_gene: TRBD1; CDR3nt: TGTGCCACCAACTCCGGGACAGTGAACACTGAAGCTTTCTTT; CDR3aa: CATNSGTVNTEAFF
len: 15; j_gene: TRBJ2-7; v_gene: TRBV4-1; abundance: .; d_gene: .; CDR3nt: TGCGCCAGCAGCCAAGCGGGACTTCTCACCTACGAGCAGTACTTC; CDR3aa: CASSQAGLLTYEQYF
len: 15; j_gene: TRBJ2-1; v_gene: TRBV24-1; abundance: .; d_gene: TRBD2; CDR3nt: TGTGCCACCAGTGATCCGAGACTAGCCTCCAATGAGCAGTTCTTC; CDR3aa: CATSDPRLASNEQFF
len: 15; j_gene: TRBJ1-2; v_gene: TRBV5-4; abundance: once; d_gene: TRBD1; CDR3nt: TGTGCCAGCAGCTTGGTGGGACAGGAGTTGAGTGGCTACACCTTC; CDR3aa: CASSLVGQELSGYTF
len: 14; j_gene: TRBJ2-2; v_gene: TRBV9; abundance: .; d_gene: .; CDR3nt: TGTGCCAGCAGCACACGAGGCGTCACCGGGGAGCTGTTTTTT; CDR3aa: CASSTRGVTGELFF
len: 16; j_gene: TRBJ1-4; v_gene: TRBV28; abundance: .; d_gene: TRBD1; CDR3nt: TGTGCCAGCAGTTTGTCAGGGGGCCGGGCTAATGAAAAACTGTTTTTT; CDR3aa: CASSLSGGRANEKLFF
len: 16; j_gene: TRBJ1-3; v_gene: TRBV19; abundance: .; d_gene: TRBD1; CDR3nt: TGTGCCAGTAGTACCGGGACAGCGAGCTCTGGAAACACCATATATTTT; CDR3aa: CASSTGTASSGNTIYF
len: 14; j_gene: TRBJ1-3; v_gene: TRBV5-1; abundance: .; d_gene: TRBD1; CDR3nt: TGCGCCAGCAGGGACAGGACCCTTGGAAACACCATATATTTT; CDR3aa: CASRDRTLGNTIYF
len: 15; j_gene: TRBJ1-1; v_gene: TRBV7-2; abundance: .; d_gene: TRBD1; CDR3nt: TGTGCCAGCAGCCCTGGGACAGGGAGGGACACTGAAGCTTTCTTT; CDR3aa: CASSPGTGRDTEAFF
len: 16; j_gene: TRBJ2-3; v_gene: TRBV5-1; abundance: once; d_gene: TRBD1; CDR3nt: TGCGCCAGCAGCCCGGGCAGGGGGACGGTTACAGATACGCAGTATTTT; CDR3aa: CASSPGRGTVTDTQYF
len: 13; j_gene: TRBJ2-7; v_gene: TRBV4-1; abundance: .; d_gene: .; CDR3nt: TGCGCCAGCAGCGCAGGTTACGAGTACGAGCAGTACTTC; CDR3aa: CASSAGYEYEQYF
len: 16; j_gene: TRBJ2-3; v_gene: TRBV25-1; abundance: .; d_gene: TRBD2; CDR3nt: TGTGCCAGCAGTGACTTTCGAGCGGGGGGCACAGATACGCAGTATTTT; CDR3aa: CASSDFRAGGTDTQYF
len: 15; j_gene: TRBJ1-2; v_gene: TRBV15; abundance: .; d_gene: .; CDR3nt: TGTGCCACCAGCAGAGATCGACAGATTAACTATGGCTACACCTTC; CDR3aa: CATSRDRQINYGYTF
len: 15; j_gene: TRBJ2-3; v_gene: TRBV4-1; abundance: .; d_gene: TRBD2; CDR3nt: TGCGCCAGCAGCCAAGGAGCGGGGGAGACAGATACGCAGTATTTT; CDR3aa: CASSQGAGETDTQYF